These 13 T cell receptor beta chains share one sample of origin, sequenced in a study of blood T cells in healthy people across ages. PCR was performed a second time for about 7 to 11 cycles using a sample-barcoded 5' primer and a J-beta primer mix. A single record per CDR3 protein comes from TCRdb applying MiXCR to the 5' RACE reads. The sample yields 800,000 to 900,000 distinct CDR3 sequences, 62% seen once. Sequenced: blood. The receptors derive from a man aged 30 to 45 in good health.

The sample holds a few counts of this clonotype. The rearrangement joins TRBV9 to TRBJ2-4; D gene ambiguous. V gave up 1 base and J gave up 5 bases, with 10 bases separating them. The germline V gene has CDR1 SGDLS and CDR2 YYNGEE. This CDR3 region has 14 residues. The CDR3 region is CASSVNPTENIQYF. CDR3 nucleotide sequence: TGTGCCAGCAGCGTAAATCCCACAGAAAACATTCAGTACTTC.

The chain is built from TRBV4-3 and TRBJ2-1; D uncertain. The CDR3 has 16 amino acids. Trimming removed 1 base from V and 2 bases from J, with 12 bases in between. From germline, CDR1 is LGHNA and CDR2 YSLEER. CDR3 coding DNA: TGCGCCAGCAGCCAAGGGGCGGCCACTGCCTACAATGAGCAGTTCTTC. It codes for CASSQGAATAYNEQFF.

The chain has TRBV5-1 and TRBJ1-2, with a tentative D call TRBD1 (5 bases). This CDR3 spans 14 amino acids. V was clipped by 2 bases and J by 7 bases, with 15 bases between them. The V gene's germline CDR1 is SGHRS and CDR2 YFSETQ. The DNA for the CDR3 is TGCGCCAGCAGCTTTCCCGGGGCTAACAGTGGCTACACCTTC. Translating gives CASSFPGANSGYTF.

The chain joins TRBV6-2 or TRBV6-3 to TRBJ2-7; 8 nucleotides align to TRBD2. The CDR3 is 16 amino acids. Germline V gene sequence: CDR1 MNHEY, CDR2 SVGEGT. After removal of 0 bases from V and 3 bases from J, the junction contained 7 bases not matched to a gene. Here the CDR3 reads CASSYSPQRGFYEQYF. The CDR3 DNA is TGTGCCAGCAGTTACTCCCCTCAGCGGGGGTTCTACGAGCAGTACTTC.

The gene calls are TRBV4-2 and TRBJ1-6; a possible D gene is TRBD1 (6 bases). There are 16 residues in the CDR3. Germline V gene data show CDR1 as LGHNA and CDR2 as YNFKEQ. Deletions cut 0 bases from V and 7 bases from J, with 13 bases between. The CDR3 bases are TGTGCCAGCAGCCAAGAAACGGACAGACAAAATTCACCCCTCCACTTT. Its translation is CASSQETDRQNSPLHF.

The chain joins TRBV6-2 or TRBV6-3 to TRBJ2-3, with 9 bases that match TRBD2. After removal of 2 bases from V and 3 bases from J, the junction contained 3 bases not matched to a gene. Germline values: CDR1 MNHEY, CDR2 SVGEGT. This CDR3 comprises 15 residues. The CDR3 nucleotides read TGTGCCAGCAGTTACCTAGCGGGGACAACAGATACGCAGTATTTT. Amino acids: CASSYLAGTTDTQYF.

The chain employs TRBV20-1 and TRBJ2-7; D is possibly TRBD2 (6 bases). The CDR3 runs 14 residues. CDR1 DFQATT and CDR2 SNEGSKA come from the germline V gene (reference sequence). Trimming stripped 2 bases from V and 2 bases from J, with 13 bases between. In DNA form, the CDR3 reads TGCAGTGCTAGAAACCTAAGGGAGGCCTACGAGCAGTACTTC. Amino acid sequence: CSARNLREAYEQYF.

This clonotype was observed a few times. The CDR3 bases are TGTGCCAGCAGCCAAGATTGGGCAGCGGAGTCCTACAATGAGCAGTTCTTC. This gives the protein CASSQDWAAESYNEQFF. The chain is built from TRBV4-2 and TRBJ2-1; tentatively, D is TRBD2 (5 bases). The V gene lost 0 bases and the J gene lost 1 base, with 13 bases spanning the gap. Germline V gives CDR1 LGHNA, CDR2 YNFKEQ. The CDR3 consists of 17 residues.

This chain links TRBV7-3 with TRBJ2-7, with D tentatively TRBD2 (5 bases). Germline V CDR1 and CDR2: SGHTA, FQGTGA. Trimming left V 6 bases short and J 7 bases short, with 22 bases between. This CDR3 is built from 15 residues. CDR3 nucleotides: TGTGCCAGCAGTTCGTACAGCGAGTACGGCGGGGAGCAGTACTTC. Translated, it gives CASSSYSEYGGEQYF.

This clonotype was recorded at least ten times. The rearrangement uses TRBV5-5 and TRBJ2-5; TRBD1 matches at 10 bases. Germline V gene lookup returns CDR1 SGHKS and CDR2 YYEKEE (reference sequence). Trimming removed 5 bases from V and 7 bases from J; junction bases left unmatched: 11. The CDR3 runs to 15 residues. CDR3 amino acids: CASSTGQGMYGTQYF. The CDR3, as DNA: TGTGCCAGCAGTACGGGACAGGGGATGTATGGGACCCAGTACTTC.

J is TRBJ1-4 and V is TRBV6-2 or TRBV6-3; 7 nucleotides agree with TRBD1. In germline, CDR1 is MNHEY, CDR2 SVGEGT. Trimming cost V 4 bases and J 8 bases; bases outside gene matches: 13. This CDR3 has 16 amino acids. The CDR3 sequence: CASSLNTGEIGEKLFF. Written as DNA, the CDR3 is TGTGCCAGCAGTTTAAACACAGGGGAAATCGGAGAAAAACTGTTTTTT.

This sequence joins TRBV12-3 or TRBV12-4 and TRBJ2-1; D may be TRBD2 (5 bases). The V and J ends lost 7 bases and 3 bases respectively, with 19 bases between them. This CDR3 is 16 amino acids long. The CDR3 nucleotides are TGTGCCAGCACCTCCCTAGGCAGGACTCGCTACAATGAGCAGTTCTTC. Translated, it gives CASTSLGRTRYNEQFF.

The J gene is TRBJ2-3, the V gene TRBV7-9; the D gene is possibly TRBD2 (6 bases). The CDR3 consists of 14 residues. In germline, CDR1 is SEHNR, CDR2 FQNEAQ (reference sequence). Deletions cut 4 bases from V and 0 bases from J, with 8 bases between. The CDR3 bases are TGTGCCAGCAGCTGGAGCGGGAGCACAGATACGCAGTATTTT. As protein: CASSWSGSTDTQYF.